Listed below are T cell receptor beta chains from one sample, sequenced in a study of identical twins. MiXCR was run by TCRdb on the 5' RACE reads, yielding one entry per CDR3 protein. This table holds 150,000 or so distinct CDR3 sequences, roughly 3.3% found once. The sequencing input was memory T cells sorted from blood. Receptors originate from a young man in good health. The CDR3 runs from the conserved cysteine through the conserved F or W. D genes are given only for firm matches. Only part of the rows carry a size: once, few, many, or a class if the clone is expanded.

d_call: -
clone_size: many
j_call: TRBJ2-4
v_call: TRBV18
cdr3_nt: TGTGCCAGCTCACCACCGGGGTTCGCAGCCAAAAACATTCAGTACTTC
cdr3_aa: CASSPPGFAAKNIQYF

d_call: -
clone_size: many
j_call: TRBJ2-4
v_call: TRBV18
cdr3_nt: TGTGCCAGCTCACCACCGGTGGGGTCTACTAAAAACATTCAGTACTTC
cdr3_aa: CASSPPVGSTKNIQYF

d_call: -
clone_size: many
j_call: TRBJ1-6
v_call: TRBV5-1
cdr3_nt: TGCGCCAGCAGCTTACCGGGGAATAATTCACCCCTCCACTTT
cdr3_aa: CASSLPGNNSPLHF

d_call: -
clone_size: many
j_call: TRBJ1-3
v_call: TRBV29-1
cdr3_nt: TGCAGCGTTGAATTGTCTGGGACGTTGTCTGGAAACACCATATATTTT
cdr3_aa: CSVELSGTLSGNTIYF

d_call: -
clone_size: many
j_call: TRBJ2-3
v_call: TRBV11-2
cdr3_nt: TGTGCCAGCAGTGGGGGCCCTAGCACAGATACGCAGTATTTT
cdr3_aa: CASSGGPSTDTQYF

d_call: -
clone_size: many
j_call: TRBJ2-3
v_call: TRBV6-5
cdr3_nt: TGTGCCAGCAGTTACCGATGGGCAGGGTACCGAAGCACAGATACGCAGTATTTT
cdr3_aa: CASSYRWAGYRSTDTQYF

d_call: TRBD2
clone_size: many
j_call: TRBJ2-1
v_call: TRBV20-1
cdr3_nt: TGCAGTGCAAAGAGACTAGCGGGAGCTGACAATGAGCAGTTCTTC
cdr3_aa: CSAKRLAGADNEQFF

d_call: -
clone_size: many
j_call: TRBJ1-1
v_call: TRBV10-3
cdr3_nt: TGTGCCATCAGTCGACCCTCAGGGACTGAAGCTTTCTTT
cdr3_aa: CAISRPSGTEAFF

d_call: -
clone_size: -
j_call: TRBJ1-1
v_call: TRBV2
cdr3_nt: TGTGCCAGCATAGGACAAGAGAACACTGAAGCTTTCTTT
cdr3_aa: CASIGQENTEAFF

d_call: TRBD1
clone_size: many
j_call: TRBJ1-1
v_call: TRBV20-1
cdr3_nt: TGCAGTGCTAGGCGGCTTGGACAGGACTACACTGAAGCTTTCTTT
cdr3_aa: CSARRLGQDYTEAFF

d_call: TRBD1
clone_size: many
j_call: TRBJ1-2
v_call: TRBV12-3/TRBV12-4
cdr3_nt: TGTGCCAGCAGTACGACGACAGGGCTTGGCTACACCTTC
cdr3_aa: CASSTTTGLGYTF

d_call: -
clone_size: many
j_call: TRBJ2-5
v_call: TRBV4-1
cdr3_nt: TGCGCCAGCAGCCAAGATCGAGGGGGGCTACAAGAGACCCAGTACTTC
cdr3_aa: CASSQDRGGLQETQYF

d_call: -
clone_size: many
j_call: TRBJ2-3
v_call: TRBV15
cdr3_nt: TGTGCCACCAGCAGAGATCTACGCGATACGCAGTATTTT
cdr3_aa: CATSRDLRDTQYF

d_call: TRBD2
clone_size: many
j_call: TRBJ2-1
v_call: TRBV6-4
cdr3_nt: TGTGCCAGCAGTGCCTGGAGTAGCGGGGCCTCCTACAATGAGCAGTTCTTC
cdr3_aa: CASSAWSSGASYNEQFF

d_call: -
clone_size: medium-sized
j_call: TRBJ2-3
v_call: TRBV12-3/TRBV12-4
cdr3_nt: TGTGCCAGCAGTATTGCAGCAGACGGCACAGATACGCAGTATTTT
cdr3_aa: CASSIAADGTDTQYF

d_call: -
clone_size: -
j_call: TRBJ1-5
v_call: TRBV24-1
cdr3_nt: TGTGCCACCAGTGTCACGGATAGCAATCAGCCCCAGCATTTT
cdr3_aa: CATSVTDSNQPQHF

d_call: -
clone_size: -
j_call: TRBJ2-3
v_call: TRBV20-1
cdr3_nt: TGCAGTGCCCACCCCGTCTCGAGGGTAGATACGCAGTATTTT
cdr3_aa: CSAHPVSRVDTQYF

d_call: -
clone_size: -
j_call: TRBJ2-6
v_call: TRBV19
cdr3_nt: TGTGCCAGTAGTATTGTCGTGGGGAGAGGCTCTGGGGCCAACGTCCTGACTTTC
cdr3_aa: CASSIVVGRGSGANVLTF

d_call: TRBD2
clone_size: many
j_call: TRBJ2-1
v_call: TRBV12-3/TRBV12-4
cdr3_nt: TGTGCCAGCAGTTTAGTCTCGGGAGGGTATTACAATGAGCAGTTCTTC
cdr3_aa: CASSLVSGGYYNEQFF

d_call: -
clone_size: many
j_call: TRBJ1-1
v_call: TRBV29-1
cdr3_nt: TGCAGCGTGGCCAGCACTGAAGCTTTCTTT
cdr3_aa: CSVASTEAFF

d_call: -
clone_size: many
j_call: TRBJ2-1
v_call: TRBV20-1
cdr3_nt: TGCAGTGCGGATAGGGGATACGACCTATTGTTCTTC
cdr3_aa: CSADRGYDLLFF

d_call: -
clone_size: many
j_call: TRBJ1-2
v_call: TRBV6-6
cdr3_nt: TGTGCCAGCAGGTCCCAGAGTCTCTATGGCTACACCTTC
cdr3_aa: CASRSQSLYGYTF

d_call: TRBD1
clone_size: many
j_call: TRBJ1-2
v_call: TRBV4-1
cdr3_nt: TGCGCCAGCAGCTACAACCCGGACAGGGTTGATGGCTACACCTTC
cdr3_aa: CASSYNPDRVDGYTF

d_call: -
clone_size: many
j_call: TRBJ1-1
v_call: TRBV12-3/TRBV12-4
cdr3_nt: TGTGCCAGCAGACCTCGATTCGTGAACACTGAAGCTTTCTTT
cdr3_aa: CASRPRFVNTEAFF

d_call: TRBD2
clone_size: few
j_call: TRBJ2-7
v_call: TRBV20-1
cdr3_nt: TGCAGTGCTAGTGGGACTAGCAGATCCTACGAGCAGTACTTC
cdr3_aa: CSASGTSRSYEQYF